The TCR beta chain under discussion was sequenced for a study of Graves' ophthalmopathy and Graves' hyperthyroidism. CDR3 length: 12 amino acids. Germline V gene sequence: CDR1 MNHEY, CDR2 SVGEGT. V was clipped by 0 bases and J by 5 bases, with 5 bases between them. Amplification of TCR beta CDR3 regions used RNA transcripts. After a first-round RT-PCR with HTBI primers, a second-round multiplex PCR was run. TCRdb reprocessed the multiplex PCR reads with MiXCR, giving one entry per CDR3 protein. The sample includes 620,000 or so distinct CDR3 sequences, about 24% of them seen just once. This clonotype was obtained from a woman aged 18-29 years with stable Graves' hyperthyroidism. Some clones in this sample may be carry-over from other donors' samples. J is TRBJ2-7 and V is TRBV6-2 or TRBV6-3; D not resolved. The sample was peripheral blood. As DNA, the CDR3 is TGTGCCAGCAGTTACTCCGGGCACGAGCAGTACTTC. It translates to CASSYSGHEQYF.